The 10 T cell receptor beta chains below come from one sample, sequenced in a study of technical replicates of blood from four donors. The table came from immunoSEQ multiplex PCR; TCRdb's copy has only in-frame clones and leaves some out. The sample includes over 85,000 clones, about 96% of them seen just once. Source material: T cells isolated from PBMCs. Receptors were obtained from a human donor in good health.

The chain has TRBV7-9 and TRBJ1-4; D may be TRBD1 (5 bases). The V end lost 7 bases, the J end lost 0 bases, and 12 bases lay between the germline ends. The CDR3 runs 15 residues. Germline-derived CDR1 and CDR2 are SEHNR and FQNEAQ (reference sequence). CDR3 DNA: TGTGCCAGCACCCCCGGGGGAGCAACTAATGAAAAACTGTTTTTT. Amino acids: CASTPGGATNEKLFF.

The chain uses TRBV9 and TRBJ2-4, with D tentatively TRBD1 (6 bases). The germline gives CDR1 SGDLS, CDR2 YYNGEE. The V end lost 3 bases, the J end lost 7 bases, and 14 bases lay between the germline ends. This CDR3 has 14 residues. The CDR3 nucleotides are TGTGCCAGCAGCGCGGAGACAGGTCTTAACATTCAGTACTTC. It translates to CASSAETGLNIQYF.

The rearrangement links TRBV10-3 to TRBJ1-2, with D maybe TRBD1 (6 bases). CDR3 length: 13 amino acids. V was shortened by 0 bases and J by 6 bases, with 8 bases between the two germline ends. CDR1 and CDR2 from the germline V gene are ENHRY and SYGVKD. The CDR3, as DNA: TGTGCCATCAGTGAGTCATGGACAGATGGCTACACCTTC. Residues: CAISESWTDGYTF.

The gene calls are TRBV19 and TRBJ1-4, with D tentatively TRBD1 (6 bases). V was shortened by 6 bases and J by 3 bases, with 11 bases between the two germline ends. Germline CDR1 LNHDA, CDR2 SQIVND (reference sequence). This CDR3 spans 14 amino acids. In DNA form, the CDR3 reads TGTGCCAGTAGCCACAGGGCGGCTAATGAAAAACTGTTTTTT. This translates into CASSHRAANEKLFF.

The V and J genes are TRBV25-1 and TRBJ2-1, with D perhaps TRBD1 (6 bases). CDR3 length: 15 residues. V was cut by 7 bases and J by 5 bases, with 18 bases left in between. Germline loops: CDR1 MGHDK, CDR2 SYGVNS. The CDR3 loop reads CASTHTGQLDNEQFF. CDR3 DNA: TGTGCCAGCACTCACACAGGGCAGCTTGACAATGAGCAGTTCTTC.

The DNA for the CDR3 is TGCGCCAGCAGCCAAGGTCGAACAGGGGGAGATACGCAGTATTTT. Translation gives CASSQGRTGGDTQYF. This chain connects TRBV4-1 to TRBJ2-3, with TRBD1 matching 8 bases. The V gene's germline CDR1 is MGHRA and CDR2 YSYEKL. V lost 1 base to trimming and J lost 5 bases; unmatched junction nucleotides: 5. The length of the CDR3 is 15 residues.

CDR3 in amino acids: CASSEERQGSYGYTF. The CDR3 nucleotides read TGTGCCAGCAGTGAAGAACGTCAGGGGAGCTATGGCTACACCTTC. The rearrangement uses TRBV2 and TRBJ1-2; possibly TRBD1 for D (6 bases). The CDR3 has 15 amino acids. The V gene's germline CDR1 is SNHLY and CDR2 FYNNEI. Trimming took 1 base from V and 4 from J, leaving 13 bases between them.

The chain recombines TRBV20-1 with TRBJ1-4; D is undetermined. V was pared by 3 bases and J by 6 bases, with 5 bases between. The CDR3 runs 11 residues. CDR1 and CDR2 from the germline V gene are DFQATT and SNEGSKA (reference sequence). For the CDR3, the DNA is TGCAGTGCTAGGACTTATGAAAAACTGTTTTTT. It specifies CSARTYEKLFF.

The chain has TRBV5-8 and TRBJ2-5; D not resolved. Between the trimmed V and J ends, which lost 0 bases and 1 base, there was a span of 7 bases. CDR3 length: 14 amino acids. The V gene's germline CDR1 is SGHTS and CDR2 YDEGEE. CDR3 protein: CASSLVRSQETQYF. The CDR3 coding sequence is TGTGCCAGCAGCTTGGTTAGATCCCAAGAGACCCAGTACTTC.

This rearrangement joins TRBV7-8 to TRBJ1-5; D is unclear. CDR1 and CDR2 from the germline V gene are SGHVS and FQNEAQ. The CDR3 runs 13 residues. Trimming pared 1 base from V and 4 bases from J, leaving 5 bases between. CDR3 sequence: CASSLGRNQPQHF. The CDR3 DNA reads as TGTGCCAGCAGCTTAGGGCGGAATCAGCCCCAGCATTTT.